This T cell receptor (beta chain) was captured in a study of T-cell reconstitution after alpha-beta-depleted transplantation in children. Regarding the study as a whole: Alpha-beta T cells about two months after transplant reportedly derived from several hundred expanded graft clones. Once a year had passed after transplant, T-cell counts and diversity came mostly from newly produced T cells.

The TCRbeta library was prepared with unique molecular identifiers. TCRdb reprocessed the PCR reads via MiXCR and lists one record per CDR3 protein. In the table there are about 980,000 distinct CDR3 sequences, roughly 31% of which are singletons. This clonotype was recorded a few times. Its antigen remains unidentified. V was clipped by 4 bases and J by 2 bases, with 18 bases between them. Per the germline V gene, CDR1 is ENHRY and CDR2 is SYGVKD. The CDR3 is made up of 16 amino acids. This sequence was found in a boy in the first two years of life who had a stem cell transplant for SCID, so the T cells may come from the graft donor. The sample in question was PBMCs, mostly from graft donor cells, obtained 360 days after TCRalphabeta/CD19-depleted stem cell transplant. This rearrangement joins TRBV10-3 to TRBJ2-7; D not certain. CDR3 region: CAISVGGSIPAYEQYF. In DNA form, the CDR3 reads TGTGCCATCAGTGTTGGTGGCAGTATCCCGGCCTACGAGCAGTACTTC.